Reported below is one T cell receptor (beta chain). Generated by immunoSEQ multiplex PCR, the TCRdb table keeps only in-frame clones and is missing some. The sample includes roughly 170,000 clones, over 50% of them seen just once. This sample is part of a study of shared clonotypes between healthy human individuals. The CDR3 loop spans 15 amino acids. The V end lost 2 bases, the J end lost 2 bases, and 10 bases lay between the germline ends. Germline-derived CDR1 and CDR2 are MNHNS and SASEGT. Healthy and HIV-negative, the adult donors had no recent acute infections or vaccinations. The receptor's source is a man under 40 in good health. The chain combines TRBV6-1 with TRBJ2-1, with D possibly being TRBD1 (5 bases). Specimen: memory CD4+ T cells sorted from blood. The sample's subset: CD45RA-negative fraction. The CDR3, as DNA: TGTGCCAGCAGTGAATCGTTGGACACCTACAATGAGCAGTTCTTC. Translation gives CASSESLDTYNEQFF.